One sample yielded the 21 T cell receptor beta chains listed below, sequenced in a study of regulatory T cells in long-lasting Graves disease. Construction of the TCR beta libraries employed iRepertoire HTBI primers in conjunction with Arm-PCR of CDR3 regions. TCRdb ran MiXCR on the multiplex PCR reads and lists one entry per CDR3 protein. The data contain more than 300,000 distinct CDR3 sequences, about 20% of them singletons. Documented time point: persistent/refractory GD, antithyroid drugs over 5 years with positive TRAb. From RNA extracted from PBMCs, the TCR library was made. Source: peripheral blood mononuclear cells (PBMCs), taken when the disease was refractory, from a patient treated with antithyroid drugs. The receptors come from a female donor with Graves disease.

The table lists this clonotype with many counts. The chain recombines TRBV12-3 or TRBV12-4 with TRBJ2-7; D possibly uses TRBD1 or TRBD2 (5 bases each). V was cut by 4 bases and J by 2 bases, with 18 bases left in between. This CDR3 has 16 amino acids. CDR3: CASSSGSYGTPYEQYF. CDR3 in DNA: TGTGCCAGCAGTTCGGGATCCTACGGGACCCCCTACGAGCAGTACTTC.

This clonotype was observed a handful of times. The chain joins TRBV5-1 to TRBJ1-1; 7 bases line up with TRBD1. Unmatched junction bases numbered 7, after V lost 2 bases and J lost 3 bases. Germline V gives CDR1 SGHRS, CDR2 YFSETQ. The CDR3 is 15 residues long. The CDR3: CASSFGTARDTEAFF. The CDR3 nucleotides are TGCGCCAGCAGCTTTGGGACAGCTAGGGACACTGAAGCTTTCTTT. The full variable domain, rest sourced from reference TRBV5-1 and TRBJ1-1, is KAGVTQTPRYLIKTRGQQVTLSCSPISGHRSVSWYQQTPGQGLQFLFEYFSETQRNKGNFPGRFSGRQFSNSRSEMNVSTLELGDSALYLCASSFGTARDTEAFFGQGTRLTVV.

V is TRBV4-1 and J is TRBJ1-2, with D perhaps matching TRBD1 (5 bases). Deletions cut 1 base from V and 5 bases from J, with 17 bases between. Germline values: CDR1 MGHRA, CDR2 YSYEKL. CDR3 length: 16 amino acids. CDR3 sequence reads: CASSQVGSGLIYGYTF. CDR3 DNA sequence: TGCGCCAGCAGCCAAGTGGGATCAGGGCTCATTTATGGCTACACCTTC.

This clonotype appeared a few times. The CDR3 nucleotides are TGTGCCAGCAGCTTCTTCGGGACTAGCGGGGACGAGCAGTACTTC. This sequence encodes CASSFFGTSGDEQYF. The V gene is TRBV9, the J gene TRBJ2-7; 13 bases align to TRBD2. The germline V gene encodes CDR1 SGDLS and CDR2 YYNGEE. The V and J ends lost 4 bases and 5 bases, in that order; junction bases with no gene match: 6. This CDR3 has 15 residues.

This clonotype was recorded at least ten times. One end of the junction is discordant with germline, which a read error may explain. The rearrangement uses TRBV7-7 and TRBJ2-5, with TRBD1 matching 8 bases. CDR3 length: 15 residues. Germline V gene data show CDR1 as SSHAT and CDR2 as FNYEAQ (reference sequence). The CDR3 loop is CASSATGARGETQYF. CDR3 DNA: TGTGCTAGCAGTGCGACAGGGGCCCGAGGGGAGACCCAGTACTTC.

The V call is TRBV20-1, the J call TRBJ2-5; TRBD2 agrees at 11 bases. Per germline, CDR1 DFQATT and CDR2 SNEGSKA (reference sequence). This CDR3 comprises 16 residues. Trimming at V came to 6 bases and at J to 0 bases, leaving 9 bases not matched to a gene. In DNA, the CDR3 is TGCAGTGCCATAGGACTAGCGGGCCTATACCAAGAGACCCAGTACTTC. It is translated as CSAIGLAGLYQETQYF.

The chain employs TRBV6-2 or TRBV6-3 and TRBJ1-5, with a weak D call TRBD1 (6 bases). CDR3 length: 14 residues. Germline V CDR1 and CDR2: MNHEY, SVGEGT. The ends were cut back, 9 bases at V and 4 bases at J, with 16 bases in the middle. The CDR3 here is CASLSGHFNQPQHF. In DNA form, the CDR3 reads TGTGCCAGTCTTTCGGGACACTTTAATCAGCCCCAGCATTTT.

The gene calls are TRBV5-1 and TRBJ1-3; D may be TRBD1 (5 bases). Germline assignment: CDR1 SGHRS and CDR2 YFSETQ. V was cut by 1 base and J by 4 bases, with 15 bases left in between. The CDR3 is 16 amino acids. CDR3 sequence (DNA): TGCGCCAGCAGCTTGTTGGGGCTCTCCTCCGGAAACACCATATATTTT. Translating gives CASSLLGLSSGNTIYF. The whole variable domain, remainder taken from reference TRBV5-1 and TRBJ1-3, is KAGVTQTPRYLIKTRGQQVTLSCSPISGHRSVSWYQQTPGQGLQFLFEYFSETQRNKGNFPGRFSGRQFSNSRSEMNVSTLELGDSALYLCASSLLGLSSGNTIYFGEGSWLTVV.

This sequence joins TRBV5-4 and TRBJ1-1; D unclear. CDR3 length: 12 residues. The germline V gene encodes CDR1 SGHNT and CDR2 YYREEE (reference sequence). The V end lost 2 bases, the J end lost 2 bases, and 4 bases lay between the germline ends. This chain's CDR3 is CASSFHNTEAFF. The CDR3 region has the DNA TGTGCCAGCAGCTTCCATAACACTGAAGCTTTCTTT. The full variable domain, completed using reference TRBV5-4 and TRBJ1-1, is ETGVTQSPTHLIKTRGQQVTLRCSSQSGHNTVSWYQQALGQGPQFIFQYYREEENGRGNFPPRFSGLQFPNYSSELNVNALELDDSALYLCASSFHNTEAFFGQGTRLTVV.

This clonotype was observed a handful of times. The junction differs from germline at one of its ends, possibly a read error. The chain is built from TRBV5-1 and TRBJ1-1, with D possibly matching TRBD1 (6 bases). This CDR3 spans 16 amino acids. Germline assignment: CDR1 SGHRS and CDR2 YFSETQ. The DNA of the CDR3 is TGTGCCAGCAGCCGAGTACAGGGTAGGGGTCCCACTGAAGCTTTCTTT. It is translated as CASSRVQGRGPTEAFF.

CDR3 coding DNA: TGTGCCCGGGGCAGCATGCCTCCCATGAACACTGAAGCTTTCTTT. As protein: CARGSMPPMNTEAFF. V and J are TRBV30 and TRBJ1-1, with D possibly matching TRBD1 (5 bases). The V gene's germline CDR1 is GTSNPN and CDR2 SVGIG (reference sequence). This CDR3 has 15 residues. The V end lost 8 bases, the J end lost 0 bases, and 19 bases lay between the germline ends.

As for this clonotype: A much larger clone lies a single base off, so this may be a read error. The genes are TRBV11-1 and TRBJ1-2; no definite D call. The germline V gene encodes CDR1 SGHAT and CDR2 FQDESV (reference sequence). CDR3 size: 14 residues. In DNA form, the CDR3 reads TGCGCCAGCAAAATAGGCACCGAGAACCATGGCTACACCTTC. It is translated as CASKIGTENHGYTF.

This clonotype came up many times. J is TRBJ1-1 and V is TRBV7-3; D is unresolved. Trimming removed 5 bases at V and 0 bases at J, with 13 bases between. Germline loops: CDR1 SGHTA, CDR2 FQGTGA. The CDR3 consists of 15 residues. The CDR3 DNA follows: TGTGCCAGCAGCCTCGGGCCCGAAGTGAACACTGAAGCTTTCTTT. This translates into CASSLGPEVNTEAFF.

The DNA of the CDR3 is TGTGCCAGTAGTAGGTCAGGAACGAACACTGAAGCTTTCTTT. Encoded protein: CASSRSGTNTEAFF. The V call is TRBV19, the J call TRBJ1-1; D is undetermined. Trimming left V 4 bases short and J 1 base short, with 10 bases between. This CDR3 is built from 14 residues. Germline CDR1 and CDR2: LNHDA and SQIVND (reference sequence).

This clonotype was recorded a few times. The chain is built from TRBV20-1 and TRBJ2-4; the match to TRBD2 covers 9 bases. The CDR3 loop spans 16 amino acids. The junction had 15 bases not matched to a gene; V was cut back by 6 bases and J by 6 bases. Germline CDR1 reads DFQATT; CDR2 reads SNEGSKA (reference sequence). The CDR3 DNA reads TGCAGTGCCCTCCGGGGAGTGGTAGCGGGAGTAAACATTCAGTACTTC. As protein: CSALRGVVAGVNIQYF.

The chain uses TRBV19 and TRBJ1-3; no firm D call. Trimming stripped 4 bases from V and 1 base from J, with 8 bases between. This CDR3 contains 14 residues. Germline CDR1 is LNHDA and CDR2 is SQIVND (reference sequence). CDR3 residues: CASSKRSSGNTIYF. CDR3 DNA sequence: TGTGCCAGTAGTAAGCGATCATCTGGAAACACCATATATTTT.

Many counts were recorded for this clonotype. The V and J genes are TRBV12-3 or TRBV12-4 and TRBJ1-1, with D maybe TRBD1 (6 bases). The ends were cut back, 2 bases at V and 5 bases at J, with 18 bases in the middle. This CDR3 is built from 16 residues. CDR3 coding DNA: TGTGCCAGCAGTTTAACCGGAAGGCAGGGGCTTACTGAAGCTTTCTTT. Protein product: CASSLTGRQGLTEAFF.

This clonotype was seen a few times. As DNA, the CDR3 is TGCAGCGTCCTGACAAGGATCAATCAGCCCCAGCATTTT. This encodes CSVLTRINQPQHF. This rearrangement joins TRBV29-1 to TRBJ1-5; D not resolved. V dropped 6 bases and J dropped 3 bases, with 12 bases sitting between them. Per the germline V gene, CDR1 is SQVTM and CDR2 is ANQGSEA. There are 13 residues in the CDR3.

This clonotype was observed once. V and J are TRBV20-1 and TRBJ2-3, with D perhaps matching TRBD2 (6 bases). Germline values: CDR1 DFQATT, CDR2 SNEGSKA (reference sequence). The CDR3 is 13 residues long. Trimming cost V 6 bases and J 2 bases, with 12 bases left between them. This CDR3 is CSAWERATDTQYF. The CDR3 DNA is TGCAGTGCATGGGAGCGGGCCACAGATACGCAGTATTTT.

The chain couples TRBV19 to TRBJ2-7, with D possibly matching TRBD1 (5 bases). Germline V gives CDR1 LNHDA, CDR2 SQIVND (reference sequence). The CDR3 has 14 residues. V was pared by 6 bases and J by 2 bases, with 14 bases between. The CDR3 loop reads CASRASTATYEQYF. The CDR3 nucleotides are TGTGCCAGTAGAGCCTCGACAGCTACCTACGAGCAGTACTTC.

This clonotype has only a few counts. The chain is built from TRBV6-9 and TRBJ1-2; 9 nucleotides match TRBD1. The CDR3 is 18 amino acids. After removal of 3 bases from V and 0 bases from J, the junction contained 11 bases not matched to a gene. Germline loops: CDR1 MNHGY, CDR2 SVAAGI. CDR3 in amino acids: CASSYIPGTGMTNYGYTF. The CDR3 nucleotides are TGTGCCAGCAGTTACATCCCCGGGACAGGGATGACTAACTATGGCTACACCTTC.